This TCR beta chain emerged from a study of blood T cell repertoires in COVID-19. The overall study: Collection of acute and convalescent COVID-19 samples took place in the United States, Italy and Spain. The cDNA or gDNA used as material had been derived from T cells, B-cell-depleted T cells, or PBMCs.

Authors' data handling: Amplifying reference gene primers gave estimates of nucleated cell counts. Clones were read by immunoSEQ multiplex PCR, and TCRdb kept only the in-frame ones, dropping some. That table gives V, J and clone size, and the DNA gave D and trimming. The sample lists 65,000 to 80,000 clones, around 80% occurring once. CDR1 is LGHDT, CDR2 YNNKEL, per germline (reference sequence). V was clipped by 0 bases and J by 0 bases, with 8 bases between them. The CDR3 consists of 15 residues. The TCR was taken from a human donor in a cohort sampled during active COVID-19. Sequencing input: peripheral blood. V and J are TRBV3-1 (or the pseudogene TRBV3-2) and TRBJ1-1; D not resolved. The CDR3 region is CASSQEVRVNTEAFF. CDR3 DNA: TGTGCCAGCAGCCAAGAAGTTCGGGTGAACACTGAAGCTTTCTTT.